This T cell receptor beta chain derives from a study of cytomegalovirus exposure and HLA in healthy donors. Study-wide results and limits: Rarity characterized most TCR sequences, yet some public TCRs appeared in many donors. Exclusion as indistinguishable affected some V segments, including TRBV6-2 and TRBV6-3.

On this clone: Its antigen remains unknown.

The CDR3 loop spans 11 amino acids. Germline V gene sequence: CDR1 MNHNS, CDR2 SASEGT. The V gene lost 8 bases and the J gene lost 7 bases, with 9 bases spanning the gap. The study ran its PCR with 60 Vbeta and 13 Jbeta primers. Repertoires were generated with immunoSEQ multiplex PCR, while TCRdb's copy carries only in-frame clones and drops some. The sample has about 150,000 clones, more than 60% seen once. This sequence joins TRBV6-1 and TRBJ2-1; the D is unclear. Sequenced sample: PBMCs. The receptor's source is a woman aged 60-75 years in good health and CMV-seronegative. CDR3 region: CASAAGNEQFF. CDR3 in DNA: TGTGCCAGCGCGGCCGGGAATGAGCAGTTCTTC.